These 25 T cell receptor beta chains share one sample of origin, sequenced in a study of Ad26.COV2.S vaccination and SARS-CoV-2 variants. This table comes from immunoSEQ multiplex PCR, and its TCRdb copy is limited to in-frame clones, with some not included. The sample holds 300,000 to 350,000 clones, roughly 90% seen once. As for treatment: about 20 received Ad26.COV2.S at low or high dose, single or two shots; roughly five received placebo; per-sample allocation not given. Samples analyzed were those drawn on day 63 after the first vaccine or placebo injection. Sample: peripheral blood, taken in a trial of Ad26.COV2.S vaccine versus placebo. All receptors come from a person between 18 and 59 years old who received the Ad26.COV2.S COVID-19 vaccine or a placebo.

The chain has TRBV23-1 and TRBJ2-5, with a weak D call TRBD2 (5 bases). TRBV23-1 is designated an ORF whose function remains uncertain. The CDR3 is 14 residues long. With 1 base removed from V and 1 base from J, the gap between germline ends came to 7 bases. The CDR3 reads CASSQLDSQETQYF. The CDR3 bases are TGCGCCAGCAGTCAATTGGACTCCCAAGAGACCCAGTACTTC.

The rearrangement uses TRBV18 and TRBJ1-1; the D is unclear. Germline assignment: CDR1 KGHSH and CDR2 LQKENI. The length of the CDR3 is 13 residues. Trimming took 4 bases from V and 5 from J, leaving 11 bases between them. The CDR3 coding sequence is TGTGCCAGCTCACGGGCGGCGGGGACTGAAGCTTTCTTT. As protein: CASSRAAGTEAFF.

The chain carries TRBV4-2 and TRBJ1-4; 7 positions match TRBD1. V trimming: 0 bases; J trimming: 8 bases; junction bases outside the gene matches: 9. Germline-derived CDR1 and CDR2 are LGHNA and YNFKEQ. The CDR3 has 16 residues. The chain's CDR3 is CASSQETGRRREKLFF. Written as DNA, the CDR3 is TGTGCCAGCAGCCAAGAGACAGGGAGGAGGAGGGAAAAACTGTTTTTT.

The rearrangement uses TRBV7-2 and TRBJ2-1; TRBD2 aligns across 11 bases. Germline V gene sequence: CDR1 SGHTA, CDR2 FQGNSA. The length of the CDR3 is 16 residues. V lost 5 bases and J lost 3; bases outside the gene matches: 6. Here the CDR3 reads CASSLRLAGFYNEQFF. CDR3 nucleotides: TGTGCCAGCAGCCTTAGACTAGCGGGGTTCTACAATGAGCAGTTCTTC.

The chain's CDR3 is CASSLSPGYGYTF. CDR3 bases: TGTGCCAGCAGTTTATCGCCGGGGTATGGCTACACCTTC. The chain couples TRBV27 to TRBJ1-2; D is unclear. Germline-derived CDR1 and CDR2 are MNHEY and SMNVEV (reference sequence). This CDR3 comprises 13 residues. Between the trimmed V and J ends, which lost 0 bases and 5 bases, there was a span of 7 bases.

The gene calls are TRBV27 and TRBJ2-2, with D perhaps being TRBD1 or TRBD2 (5 bases each). Germline assignment: CDR1 MNHEY and CDR2 SMNVEV (reference sequence). Trimming cost V 5 bases and J 2 bases, with 21 bases left between them. The length of the CDR3 is 18 residues. Here the CDR3 reads CASSPTLPGTGNTGELFF. In DNA form, the CDR3 reads TGTGCCAGCAGTCCCACCTTACCCGGGACGGGAAACACCGGGGAGCTGTTTTTT.

The genes are TRBV4-1 and TRBJ2-7; TRBD1 might be the D (7 bases). Per germline, CDR1 MGHRA and CDR2 YSYEKL. The V and J ends lost 1 base and 3 bases respectively, with 13 bases between them. The CDR3 has 15 residues. The CDR3 DNA reads as TGCGCCAGCAGCCAAGGCGGGACAGCCCACTACGAGCAGTACTTC. It specifies CASSQGGTAHYEQYF.

The chain uses TRBV24-1 and TRBJ1-5; TRBD1 matches 7 bases. The length of the CDR3 is 15 residues. Germline lookup yields CDR1 KGHDR and CDR2 SFDVKD. The ends lost 3 bases at V and 5 bases at J; junction bases unmatched: 6. CDR3 nucleotide sequence: TGTGCCACCAGTGATCCTAGACAGGGCGATCAGCCCCAGCATTTT. Protein product: CATSDPRQGDQPQHF.

J is TRBJ2-2 and V is TRBV7-2; TRBD1 is a possible D gene (5 bases). Trimming pared 4 bases from V and 4 bases from J, leaving 10 bases between. Germline CDR1 SGHTA, CDR2 FQGNSA. CDR3 length: 14 residues. The CDR3 nucleotides read TGTGCCAGCAGCTCTCAGGGTGTCACCGGGGAGCTGTTTTTT. This encodes CASSSQGVTGELFF.

The chain has TRBV7-2 and TRBJ2-4; D is ambiguous. This CDR3 has 14 residues. CDR1 and CDR2 (germline): SGHTA, FQGNSA. V lost 1 base to trimming and J lost 11 bases, with 15 bases between them. The CDR3 region has the DNA TGTGCCAGCAGCTTAGATGCGGCCATTGGGGTTCAGTACTTC. Residues: CASSLDAAIGVQYF.

Turning to this clone: Other DNA sequences from this sample encode an identical CDR3 as well. The chain carries TRBV3-1 (or the pseudogene TRBV3-2) and TRBJ2-3; D unclear. The CDR3 has 11 residues. The germline gives CDR1 LGHDT, CDR2 YNNKEL (reference sequence). V was trimmed by 1 base and J by 6 bases, leaving 2 bases between them. DNA for the CDR3: TGTGCCAGCAGCCAAGCGGATACGCAGTATTTT. Encoded protein: CASSQADTQYF.

The chain combines TRBV5-1 with TRBJ2-7; D unresolved. The CDR3 totals 15 residues. Trimming removed 1 base from V and 2 bases from J, with 13 bases in between. Germline V gene data show CDR1 as SGHRS and CDR2 as YFSETQ. The CDR3 loop is CASSLFLAVAYEQYF. DNA for the CDR3: TGCGCCAGCAGCTTGTTTTTGGCGGTAGCCTACGAGCAGTACTTC.

CDR3 sequence (DNA): TGTGCCAGCCAAGGGGGGACTTCACCCCTCCACTTT. As protein: CASQGGTSPLHF. The chain combines TRBV28 with TRBJ1-6; possibly TRBD1 for D (6 bases). In germline, CDR1 is MDHEN, CDR2 SYDVKM. Trimming removed 8 bases at V and 9 bases at J, with 11 bases between. The CDR3 covers 12 residues.

J is TRBJ2-2 and V is TRBV3-1 (or the pseudogene TRBV3-2); 12 bases line up with TRBD2. The CDR3 has 19 amino acids. The germline V gene has CDR1 LGHDT and CDR2 YNNKEL (reference sequence). V lost 0 bases and J lost 7; bases outside the gene matches: 12. The CDR3 spells CASSQDGLAGGPVGGELFF. The DNA of the CDR3 is TGTGCCAGCAGCCAAGATGGGCTAGCGGGAGGGCCGGTCGGCGGGGAGCTGTTTTTT.

J is TRBJ2-7 and V is TRBV2; no firm D call. The ends were cut back, 5 bases at V and 4 bases at J, with 12 bases in the middle. Germline loops: CDR1 SNHLY, CDR2 FYNNEI. This CDR3 contains 13 residues. CDR3 loop: CASSYGLGYEQYF. CDR3 nucleotide sequence: TGTGCCAGCAGTTACGGGTTGGGATACGAGCAGTACTTC.

There are a few counts of this clone. The chain joins TRBV27 to TRBJ2-7; D call uncertain. The V and J ends lost 4 bases and 3 bases respectively, with 13 bases between them. The germline gives CDR1 MNHEY, CDR2 SMNVEV (reference sequence). The CDR3 loop spans 14 amino acids. CDR3: CASSWGYGIYEQYF. CDR3 DNA sequence: TGTGCCAGCAGTTGGGGATACGGAATCTACGAGCAGTACTTC.

This chain connects TRBV20-1 to TRBJ1-2; D ambiguous. CDR1 is DFQATT, CDR2 SNEGSKA, per germline (reference sequence). V dropped 6 bases and J dropped 8 bases, with 10 bases sitting between them. There are 10 residues in the CDR3. The CDR3 DNA sequence: TGCAGTGCCCCTACTAGAGGCTACACCTTC. Translated, it gives CSAPTRGYTF.

The chain uses TRBV5-4 and TRBJ1-3, with a weak D call TRBD1 (6 bases). V was clipped by 0 bases and J by 0 bases, with 10 bases between them. The CDR3 length is 16 residues. The germline gives CDR1 SGHNT, CDR2 YYREEE (reference sequence). CDR3 sequence (DNA): TGTGCCAGCAGCTTGGGAGGACAGAGCTCTGGAAACACCATATATTTT. Protein: CASSLGGQSSGNTIYF.

V is TRBV27 and J is TRBJ2-7, with D possibly TRBD1 on 5 matching bases. Germline-derived CDR1 and CDR2 are MNHEY and SMNVEV (reference sequence). V was pared by 3 bases and J by 3 bases, with 12 bases between. CDR3 size: 14 residues. This CDR3 reads CASSFRRQHYEQYF. The DNA for the CDR3 is TGTGCCAGCAGTTTTCGCCGACAGCACTACGAGCAGTACTTC.

The chain couples TRBV9 to TRBJ2-3, with TRBD2 matching over 12 bases. The CDR3 sequence is 13 residues long. CDR1 is SGDLS, CDR2 YYNGEE, per germline. With 7 bases clipped from V and 3 bases from J, the junction kept 0 bases outside the gene matches. The CDR3 bases are TGTGCCAGCGGACTAGCGGGGACAGATACGCAGTATTTT. Amino acid sequence: CASGLAGTDTQYF.

CDR3 bases: TGTGCCACCAGCAGAGGGGGATACAATGAGCAGTTCTTC. Its protein product is CATSRGGYNEQFF. This rearrangement joins TRBV15 to TRBJ2-1; D call uncertain. In germline, CDR1 is LNHNV, CDR2 YYDKDF (reference sequence). The CDR3 is 13 residues long. V was clipped by 1 base and J by 4 bases, with 5 bases between them. The whole variable domain, filled in from reference TRBV15 and TRBJ2-1, reads DAMVIQNPRYQVTQFGKPVTLSCSQTLNHNVMYWYQQKSSQAPKLLFHYYDKDFNNEADTPDNFQSRRPNTSFCFLDIRSPGLGDTAMYLCATSRGGYNEQFFGPGTRLTVL.

The rearrangement joins TRBV11-2 to TRBJ2-7; 7 nucleotides line up with TRBD2. This CDR3 has 13 amino acids. The germline V gene encodes CDR1 SGHAT and CDR2 FQNNGV. V lost 4 bases, J lost 4 bases, and 4 bases stayed unmatched. The CDR3 DNA sequence: TGTGCCAGCAGCTGGGACTACCTTTACGAGCAGTACTTC. As protein: CASSWDYLYEQYF.

The chain uses TRBV24-1 and TRBJ2-3, with 8 bases matching TRBD2. From germline, CDR1 is KGHDR and CDR2 SFDVKD. The CDR3 is 15 residues long. The trim removed 6 bases at V and 3 bases at J, leaving 7 bases unmatched. As DNA, the CDR3 is TGTGCCACCAGTTTAGCTAGCGGGCTGACAGATACGCAGTATTTT. Its translation: CATSLASGLTDTQYF.

V usage is TRBV29-1 and J usage is TRBJ2-5; the D gene is possibly TRBD1 (7 bases). In germline, CDR1 is SQVTM, CDR2 ANQGSEA. The V end lost 3 bases, the J end lost 5 bases, and 13 bases lay between the germline ends. The CDR3 has 13 residues. CDR3 amino acids: CSVEEQGRETQYF. The CDR3 DNA sequence: TGCAGCGTTGAGGAACAGGGGAGGGAGACCCAGTACTTC.

The chain has TRBV19 and TRBJ1-2; 10 nucleotides match TRBD1. The J segment lost 8 bases and the V segment lost 4 bases, leaving 1 base of the junction unmatched. CDR1 is LNHDA and CDR2 is SQIVND in the germline V gene (reference sequence). CDR3 length: 12 amino acids. The CDR3 sequence is CASSTTGGGYTF. CDR3 in DNA: TGTGCCAGTAGTACGACAGGGGGCGGCTACACCTTC.